This T cell receptor (beta chain) was identified during a study of blood T cell repertoires in COVID-19. Study information: Acute and convalescent COVID-19 specimens originated in the United States, Italy and Spain. In each case, the material was cDNA or gDNA derived from T cells, B-cell-depleted T cells, or PBMCs.

As originally analysed: Amplification from reference gene primers served as the basis for estimated nucleated cell counts. Profiling relied on immunoSEQ multiplex PCR, and the TCRdb table lists in-frame clones only, not all of them. V, J and clone size reflect that table, while D and trimming were determined from the DNA. The table includes 200,000 or so clones, about 85% detected once. The CDR3 contains 17 residues. CDR1 and CDR2 (germline): SGHDT, YYEEEE. Deletions cut 3 bases from V and 0 bases from J, with 13 bases between. Sample: peripheral blood. The chain employs TRBV5-6 and TRBJ1-6; D unclear. The sequence was collected from a man in his sixties with COVID-19, enrolled during active disease. CDR3 sequence reads: CASSSQSWSSYNSPLHF. In nucleotides, the CDR3 is TGTGCCAGCAGCTCCCAGTCGTGGAGCTCCTATAATTCACCCCTCCACTTT.